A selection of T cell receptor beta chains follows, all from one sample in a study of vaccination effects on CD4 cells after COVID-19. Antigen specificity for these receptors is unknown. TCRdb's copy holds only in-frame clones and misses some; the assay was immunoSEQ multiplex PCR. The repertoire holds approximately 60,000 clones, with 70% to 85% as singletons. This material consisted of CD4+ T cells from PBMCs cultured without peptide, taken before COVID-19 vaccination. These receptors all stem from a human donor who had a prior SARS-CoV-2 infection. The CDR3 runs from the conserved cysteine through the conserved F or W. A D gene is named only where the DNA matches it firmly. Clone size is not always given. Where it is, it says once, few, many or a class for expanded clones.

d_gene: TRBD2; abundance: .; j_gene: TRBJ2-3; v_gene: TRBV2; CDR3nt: TGTGCCAGCAGTGAAAGGTATCGGGGGGGGAGCACAGATACGCAGTATTTT; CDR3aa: CASSERYRGGSTDTQYF
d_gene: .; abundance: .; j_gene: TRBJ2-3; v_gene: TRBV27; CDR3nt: TGTGCCAGCAGACACACACCGGGGGGCGGGTGGGTCCCGAGCACAGATACGCAGTATTTT; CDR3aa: CASRHTPGGGWVPSTDTQYF
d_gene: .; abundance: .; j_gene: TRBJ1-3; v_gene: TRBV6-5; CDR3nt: TGTGCCAGCAGTTACTTCGCCTCGGGGAACACCATATATTTT; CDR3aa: CASSYFASGNTIYF
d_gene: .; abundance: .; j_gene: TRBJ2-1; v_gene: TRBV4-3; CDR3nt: TGCGCCAGCAGCCAAGATGTATACAATGAGCAGTTCTTC; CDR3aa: CASSQDVYNEQFF
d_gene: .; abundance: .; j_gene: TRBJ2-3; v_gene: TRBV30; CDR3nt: TGTGCCTGGAGCGCACTGGGGGCGGGGAACACAGATACGCAGTATTTT; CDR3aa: CAWSALGAGNTDTQYF
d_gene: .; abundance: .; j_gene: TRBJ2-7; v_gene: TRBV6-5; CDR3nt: TGTGCCAGCAGTTACTCGATTAGCCAAGCGGCCTACGAGCAGTACTTC; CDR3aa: CASSYSISQAAYEQYF
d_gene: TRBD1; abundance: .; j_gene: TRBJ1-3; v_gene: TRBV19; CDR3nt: TGTGCCAGTAGTGCGGGACAGAAAGGAAACACCATATATTTT; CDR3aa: CASSAGQKGNTIYF
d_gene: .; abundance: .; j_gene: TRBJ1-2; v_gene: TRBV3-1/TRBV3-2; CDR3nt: TGTGCCAGCAGCCAAAGGGAGGGTAACGGCTACACCTTC; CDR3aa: CASSQREGNGYTF
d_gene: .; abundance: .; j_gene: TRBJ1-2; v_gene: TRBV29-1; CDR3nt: TGCAGCGTTGTAGGGTGGGAGGGCTATGGCTACACCTTC; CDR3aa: CSVVGWEGYGYTF
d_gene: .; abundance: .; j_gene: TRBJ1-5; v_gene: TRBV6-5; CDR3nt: TGTGCCAGCATCTTTTCGATCCCGAGCAATCAGCCCCAGCATTTT; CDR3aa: CASIFSIPSNQPQHF
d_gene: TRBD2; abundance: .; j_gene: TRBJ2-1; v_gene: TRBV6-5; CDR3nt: TGTGCCAGCACCTTACCTAGCGGGGGAAACAATGAGCAGTTCTTC; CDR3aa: CASTLPSGGNNEQFF
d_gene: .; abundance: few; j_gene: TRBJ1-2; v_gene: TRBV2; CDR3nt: TGTGCCAGCAGTGAAAGGTTGGGGGTCGGCTACACCTTC; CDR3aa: CASSERLGVGYTF
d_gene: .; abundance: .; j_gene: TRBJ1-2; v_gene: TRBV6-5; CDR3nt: TGTGCCAGCAGCGTTGGGACCAATAACTATGGCTACACCTTC; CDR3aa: CASSVGTNNYGYTF
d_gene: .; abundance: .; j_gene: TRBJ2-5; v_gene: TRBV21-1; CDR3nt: TGTGCCAGCAGCAATCGCAGGGGAGGGCAAGAGACCCAGTACTTC; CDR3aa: CASSNRRGGQETQYF
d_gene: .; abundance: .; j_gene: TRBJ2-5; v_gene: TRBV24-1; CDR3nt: TGTGCCACCAGTGACCCGGGGGACCCGGCGGAGACCCAGTACTTC; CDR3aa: CATSDPGDPAETQYF
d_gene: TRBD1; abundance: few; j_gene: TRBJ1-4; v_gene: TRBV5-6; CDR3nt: TGTGCCAGCAGCGTCCGGGACAGGGGTGAAAAACTGTTTTTT; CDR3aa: CASSVRDRGEKLFF
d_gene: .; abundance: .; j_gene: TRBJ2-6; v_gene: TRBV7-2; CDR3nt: TGTGCCAGCGGGGGCAGGTCTTCTGGGGCCAACGTCCTGACTTTC; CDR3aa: CASGGRSSGANVLTF
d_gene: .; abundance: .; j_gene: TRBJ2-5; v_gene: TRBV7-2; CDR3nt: TGTGCCAGCAGCTTAGCGGTCGGGTGGGGGGAGACCCAGTACTTC; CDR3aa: CASSLAVGWGETQYF
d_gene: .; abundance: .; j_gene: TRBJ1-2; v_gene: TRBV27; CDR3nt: TGTGCCAGCACCGGCGGGACTAACTATGGCTACACCTTC; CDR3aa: CASTGGTNYGYTF
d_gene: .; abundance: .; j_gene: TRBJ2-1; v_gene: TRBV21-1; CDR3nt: TGTGCCATGAATGAGCAGTTCTTC; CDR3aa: CAMNEQFF
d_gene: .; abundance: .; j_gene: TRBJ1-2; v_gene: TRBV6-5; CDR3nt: TGTGCCAGCAGTTACGGGGTGATCGGTAACTATGGCTACACCTTC; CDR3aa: CASSYGVIGNYGYTF
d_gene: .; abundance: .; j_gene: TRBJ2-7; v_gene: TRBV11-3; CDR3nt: TGTGCCAGCAGCTTAGCAGGGGCTTACGAGCAGTACTTC; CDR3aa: CASSLAGAYEQYF
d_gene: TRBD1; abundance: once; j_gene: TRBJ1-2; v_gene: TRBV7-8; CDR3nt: TGTGCCAGCAGCTTAAACAGGGGTCTTTCTAATGGCTACACCTTC; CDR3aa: CASSLNRGLSNGYTF
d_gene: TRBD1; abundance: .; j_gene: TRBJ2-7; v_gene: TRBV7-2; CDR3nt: TGTGCCAGCAGCTTAGCCTACAGGGGCAACGAGCAGTACTTC; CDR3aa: CASSLAYRGNEQYF
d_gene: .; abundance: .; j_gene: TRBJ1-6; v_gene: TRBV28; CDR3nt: TGTGCCACCTCGGGACTGCGGAGTTCACCCCTCCACTTT; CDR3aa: CATSGLRSSPLHF
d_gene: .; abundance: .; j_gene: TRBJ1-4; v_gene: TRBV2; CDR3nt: TGTGCCAGCAGTAAGGACGTCAATGAAAAACTGTTTTTT; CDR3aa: CASSKDVNEKLFF
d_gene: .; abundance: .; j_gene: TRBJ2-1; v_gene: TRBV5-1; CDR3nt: TGCGCCAGCAGCTTGGCTGACCCGGGATACAATGAGCAGTTCTTC; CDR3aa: CASSLADPGYNEQFF
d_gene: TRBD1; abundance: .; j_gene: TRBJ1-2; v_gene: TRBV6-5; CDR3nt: TGTGCCAGCAGTCTCGACAGGGCCTATGGCTACACCTTC; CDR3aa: CASSLDRAYGYTF
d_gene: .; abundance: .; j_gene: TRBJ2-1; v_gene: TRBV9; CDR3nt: TGTGCCAGCAGCGAGGGGGGGGCCGCCTACAATGAGCAGTTCTTC; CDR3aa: CASSEGGAAYNEQFF
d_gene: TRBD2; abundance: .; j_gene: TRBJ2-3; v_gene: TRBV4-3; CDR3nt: TGCGCCAGCAGCCAGGGACTAGCGGGGCAGGCAGATACGCAGTATTTT; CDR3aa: CASSQGLAGQADTQYF
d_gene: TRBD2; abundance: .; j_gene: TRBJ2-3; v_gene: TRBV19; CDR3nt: TGTGCCAGTAGTATTTCTTCTTGGGCTAGCGGCACGTTCACAGATACGCAGTATTTT; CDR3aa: CASSISSWASGTFTDTQYF
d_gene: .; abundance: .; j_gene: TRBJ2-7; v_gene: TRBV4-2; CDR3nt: TGTGCCAGCAGCGAACTTGGGGGGGCACCGTACGAGCAGTACTTC; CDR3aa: CASSELGGAPYEQYF
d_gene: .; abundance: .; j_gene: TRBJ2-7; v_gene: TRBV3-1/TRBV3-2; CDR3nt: TGTGCCAGCAGCCACAGGGAGGCCTACGAGCAGTACTTC; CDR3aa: CASSHREAYEQYF
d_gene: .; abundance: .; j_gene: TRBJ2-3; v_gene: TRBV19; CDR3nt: TGTGCCAGTGCCGTACAGGGGGGGACAGATACGCAGTATTTT; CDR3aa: CASAVQGGTDTQYF
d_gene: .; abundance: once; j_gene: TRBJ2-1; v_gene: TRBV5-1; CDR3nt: TGCGCCAGCAGCTTGGCTCTGTCGACCTACAATGAGCAGTTCTTC; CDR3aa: CASSLALSTYNEQFF
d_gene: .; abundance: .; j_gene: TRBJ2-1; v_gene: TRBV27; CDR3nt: TGTGCCAGCAGTTTATATGTCTCCTACAATGAGCAGTTCTTC; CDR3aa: CASSLYVSYNEQFF